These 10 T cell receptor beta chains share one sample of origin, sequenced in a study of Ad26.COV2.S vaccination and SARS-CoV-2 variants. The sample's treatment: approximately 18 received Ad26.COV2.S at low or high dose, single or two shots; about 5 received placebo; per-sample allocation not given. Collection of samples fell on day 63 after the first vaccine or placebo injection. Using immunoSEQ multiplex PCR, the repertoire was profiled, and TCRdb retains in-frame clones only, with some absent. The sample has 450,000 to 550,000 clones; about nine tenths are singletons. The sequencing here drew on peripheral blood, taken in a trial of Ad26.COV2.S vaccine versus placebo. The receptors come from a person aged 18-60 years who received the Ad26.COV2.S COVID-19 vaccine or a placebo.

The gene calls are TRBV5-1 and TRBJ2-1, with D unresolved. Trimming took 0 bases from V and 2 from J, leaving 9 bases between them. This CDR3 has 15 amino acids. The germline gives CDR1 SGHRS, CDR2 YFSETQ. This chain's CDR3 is CASSLVDAPYNEQFF. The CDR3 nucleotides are TGCGCCAGCAGCTTGGTGGACGCTCCCTACAATGAGCAGTTCTTC.

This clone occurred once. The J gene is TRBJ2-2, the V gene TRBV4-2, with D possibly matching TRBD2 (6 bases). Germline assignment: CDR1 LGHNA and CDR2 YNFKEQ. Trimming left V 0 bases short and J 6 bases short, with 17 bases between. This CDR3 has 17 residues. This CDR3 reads CASSQDPRGTVAGELFF. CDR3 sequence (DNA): TGTGCCAGCAGCCAAGATCCTCGCGGGACTGTGGCCGGGGAGCTGTTTTTT.

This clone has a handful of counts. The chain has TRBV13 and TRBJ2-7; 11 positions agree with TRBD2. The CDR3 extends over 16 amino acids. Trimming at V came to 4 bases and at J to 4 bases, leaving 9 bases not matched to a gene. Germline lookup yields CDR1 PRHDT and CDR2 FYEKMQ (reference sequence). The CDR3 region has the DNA TGTGCCAGCAGCTCGACTTCTAGCGGGGGGAGGTACGAGCAGTACTTC. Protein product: CASSSTSSGGRYEQYF.

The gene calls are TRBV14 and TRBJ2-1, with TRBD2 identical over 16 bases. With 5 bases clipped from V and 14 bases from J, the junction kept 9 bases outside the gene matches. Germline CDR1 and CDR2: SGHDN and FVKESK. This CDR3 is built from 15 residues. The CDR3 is CASSAGLAGGPREFF. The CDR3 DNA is TGTGCCAGCAGCGCGGGACTAGCGGGAGGGCCCAGGGAGTTCTTC.

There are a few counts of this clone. Here the CDR3 DNA reads TGTGCCAGCAGTGAATGGGGGACAGCGAACACTGAAGCTTTCTTT. It codes for CASSEWGTANTEAFF. This chain links TRBV6-1 with TRBJ1-1, with 7 bases matching TRBD1. The V segment lost 2 bases and the J segment 1 base; nucleotides outside the gene matches: 4. The CDR3 has 15 residues. Germline values: CDR1 MNHNS, CDR2 SASEGT.

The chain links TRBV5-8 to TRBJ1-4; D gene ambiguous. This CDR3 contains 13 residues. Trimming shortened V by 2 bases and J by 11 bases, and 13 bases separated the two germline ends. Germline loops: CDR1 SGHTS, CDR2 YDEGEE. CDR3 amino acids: CASSFIRASKLFF. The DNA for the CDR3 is TGTGCCAGCAGCTTTATCCGGGCGTCGAAACTGTTTTTT.

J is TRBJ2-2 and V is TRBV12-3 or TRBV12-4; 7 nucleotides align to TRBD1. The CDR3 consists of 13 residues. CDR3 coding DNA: TGTGCGATCCGGACAGGGAACACCGGGGAGCTGTTTTTT. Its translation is CAIRTGNTGELFF.

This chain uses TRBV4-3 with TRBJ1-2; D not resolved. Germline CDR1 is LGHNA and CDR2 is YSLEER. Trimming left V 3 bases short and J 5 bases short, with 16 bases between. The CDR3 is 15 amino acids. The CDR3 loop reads CASSQVRGPDYGYTF. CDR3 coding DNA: TGCGCCAGCAGCCAGGTTAGAGGACCGGATTATGGCTACACCTTC.

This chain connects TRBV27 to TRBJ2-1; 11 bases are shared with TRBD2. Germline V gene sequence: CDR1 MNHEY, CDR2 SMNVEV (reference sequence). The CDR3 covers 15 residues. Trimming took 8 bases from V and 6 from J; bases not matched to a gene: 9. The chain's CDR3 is CASQGLAETPNEQFF. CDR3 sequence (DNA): TGTGCCAGCCAGGGACTAGCGGAAACACCCAATGAGCAGTTCTTC.

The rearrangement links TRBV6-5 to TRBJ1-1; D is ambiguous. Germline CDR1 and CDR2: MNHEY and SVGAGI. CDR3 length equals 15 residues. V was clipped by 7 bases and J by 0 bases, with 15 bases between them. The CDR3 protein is CASTPFKGMNTEAFF. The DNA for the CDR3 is TGTGCCAGCACCCCTTTTAAGGGAATGAACACTGAAGCTTTCTTT.